The 24 T cell receptor beta chains presented below share a single source sample, sequenced in a study of long-term antiretroviral therapy in people with HIV. Run at survey level, the immunoSEQ assay was version v3.0. Generated by immunoSEQ multiplex PCR, the TCRdb table keeps only in-frame clones and is missing some. Of about 23,000 clones listed, 65% to 85% are singletons. Sequences were derived from unsorted PBMCs, sampled 1.5 years after starting antiretroviral therapy. Source of these receptors: a man aged 25 to 40 with HIV.

The chain couples TRBV4-2 to TRBJ2-5, with D uncertain. V lost 0 bases and J lost 1, with 9 bases in between. In germline, CDR1 is LGHNA, CDR2 YNFKEQ. The CDR3 is made up of 15 amino acids. Here the CDR3 DNA reads TGTGCCAGCAGCCAAGAAGGGAAAGGCCAAGAGACCCAGTACTTC. As protein: CASSQEGKGQETQYF.

The gene calls are TRBV7-7 and TRBJ2-3; 8 nucleotides align to TRBD1. V dropped 3 bases and J dropped 5; count of bases not matched to a gene: 1. The CDR3 totals 13 residues. CDR1 and CDR2 (germline): SSHAT, FNYEAQ (reference sequence). The CDR3 DNA reads TGTGCCAGCAGCTTGGACAGGGAAGATACGCAGTATTTT. This sequence encodes CASSLDREDTQYF.

The chain is built from TRBV27 and TRBJ1-2, with 8 bases matching TRBD1. The CDR3 is made up of 14 amino acids. Per germline, CDR1 MNHEY and CDR2 SMNVEV (reference sequence). The junction had 5 bases not matched to a gene; V was cut back by 0 bases and J by 8 bases. As DNA, the CDR3 is TGTGCCAGCAGTTTATCCAGGGGGCAGGTGGGCTACACCTTC. As protein: CASSLSRGQVGYTF.

The chain's CDR3 is CAWSTQGVFGNTIYF. Written as DNA, the CDR3 is TGTGCCTGGAGTACCCAGGGGGTGTTTGGAAACACCATATATTTT. The genes are TRBV30 and TRBJ1-3, with 7 bases fitting TRBD1. The CDR3 loop spans 15 amino acids. Germline loops: CDR1 GTSNPN, CDR2 SVGIG (reference sequence). With V trimmed by 2 bases and J by 3 bases, 7 bases remained unmatched.

The chain links TRBV6-6 to TRBJ1-2, with 10 bases that match TRBD1. The length of the CDR3 is 16 residues. V was pared by 6 bases and J by 7 bases, with 14 bases of the junction left unmatched. CDR1 and CDR2 from the germline V gene are MNHNY and SVGAGI (reference sequence). Here the CDR3 DNA reads TGTGCCAGCAGACCCGACCGGGACAGGGGTCCCGGTGGCTACACCTTC. This codes for CASRPDRDRGPGGYTF.

The chain joins TRBV9 to TRBJ1-2; D is undetermined. Germline V gene data show CDR1 as SGDLS and CDR2 as YYNGEE. Trimming left V 2 bases short and J 2 bases short, with 7 bases between. The CDR3 runs to 13 residues. The CDR3 coding sequence is TGTGCCAGCAGCGTGGAGGGAAACTATGGCTACACCTTC. Encoded protein: CASSVEGNYGYTF.

This chain links TRBV7-9 with TRBJ1-6, with 8 bases that match TRBD1. V lost 1 base and J lost 8; bases outside the gene matches: 4. The length of the CDR3 is 15 residues. Germline V CDR1 and CDR2: SEHNR, FQNEAQ (reference sequence). This CDR3 reads CASSLVGTGYSPLHF. CDR3 bases: TGTGCCAGCAGCTTAGTCGGGACAGGTTATTCACCCCTCCACTTT.

The chain employs TRBV27 and TRBJ1-2; 10 bases align to TRBD1. The V gene's germline CDR1 is MNHEY and CDR2 SMNVEV (reference sequence). Unmatched junction bases numbered 4, after V lost 4 bases and J lost 8 bases. The CDR3 length is 13 residues. CDR3 amino acids: CASSSTGGGGYTF. As DNA, the CDR3 is TGTGCCAGCAGTTCGACAGGGGGCGGGGGCTACACCTTC.

The chain employs TRBV30 and TRBJ1-6; D is ambiguous. V lost 4 bases and J lost 7, with 14 bases in between. Germline V lookup: CDR1 GTSNPN, CDR2 SVGIG (reference sequence). The CDR3 contains 14 residues. The CDR3 reads CAWKGWGENSPLHF. DNA of the CDR3: TGTGCCTGGAAAGGGTGGGGTGAGAATTCACCCCTCCACTTT.

This clone was recorded only once. The gene calls are TRBV2 and TRBJ2-5; 15 bases line up with TRBD2. Germline assignment: CDR1 SNHLY and CDR2 FYNNEI. Losses at the gene ends were 2 bases for V and 2 bases for J; bases not matched to a gene: 9. This CDR3 region has 19 residues. This chain's CDR3 is CASSEYGLAGGPWQETQYF. CDR3 coding DNA: TGTGCCAGCAGTGAATATGGACTAGCGGGAGGGCCTTGGCAAGAGACCCAGTACTTC. Complete variable domain (other parts from reference TRBV2 and TRBJ2-5): EPEVTQTPSHQVTQMGQEVILRCVPISNHLYFYWYRQILGQKVEFLVSFYNNEISEKSEIFDDQFSVERPDGSNFTLKIRSTKLEDSAMYFCASSEYGLAGGPWQETQYFGPGTRLLVL.

The chain recombines TRBV30 with TRBJ2-5, with TRBD2 matching over 8 bases. V lost 3 bases to trimming and J lost 1 base; unmatched junction nucleotides: 4. Germline V gene sequence: CDR1 GTSNPN, CDR2 SVGIG (reference sequence). The CDR3 consists of 14 residues. The CDR3 region is CAWSLGGAQETQYF. The CDR3 DNA is TGTGCCTGGAGCCTCGGGGGGGCCCAAGAGACCCAGTACTTC.

This clone has only a few counts. This rearrangement joins TRBV4-3 to TRBJ1-2; unclear D gene. V dropped 0 bases and J dropped 3 bases, with 11 bases sitting between them. CDR3 size: 15 residues. Per germline, CDR1 LGHNA and CDR2 YSLEER. CDR3 nucleotide sequence: TGCGCCAGCAGCCAAGATAGGAAGCGCTACTATGGCTACACCTTC. Translating it yields CASSQDRKRYYGYTF.

V and J are TRBV28 and TRBJ2-7; D may be TRBD2 (6 bases). V was pared by 4 bases and J by 3 bases, with 16 bases between. The CDR3 totals 15 residues. CDR1 and CDR2 (germline): MDHEN, SYDVKM. Here the CDR3 DNA reads TGTGCCAGCAGTTGGCGGGGAACGTCACTCTACGAGCAGTACTTC. Protein sequence: CASSWRGTSLYEQYF.

The chain is built from TRBV4-3 and TRBJ1-6, with 11 bases lining up with TRBD1. Germline V gene lookup returns CDR1 LGHNA and CDR2 YSLEER. After removal of 2 bases from V and 7 bases from J, the junction contained 16 bases not matched to a gene. The CDR3 has 20 residues. CDR3 in DNA: TGCGCCAGCAGCCAAAGCCCGGACAGGGGGCCCGAACGGGTGAATTCACCCCTCCACTTT. It specifies CASSQSPDRGPERVNSPLHF.

The chain uses TRBV18 and TRBJ2-2; 9 bases are shared with TRBD1. Trimming removed 1 base from V and 1 base from J; junction bases left unmatched: 1. The length of the CDR3 is 16 residues. Germline lookup yields CDR1 KGHSH and CDR2 LQKENI. The chain's CDR3 is CASSPRGQGNTGELFF. The DNA of the CDR3 is TGTGCCAGCTCACCACGGGGACAGGGGAACACCGGGGAGCTGTTTTTT.

The chain joins TRBV5-5 to TRBJ2-7; D is undetermined. Looked up from germline, CDR1 is SGHKS and CDR2 is YYEKEE (reference sequence). This CDR3 region has 13 residues. Trimming stripped 0 bases from V and 4 bases from J, with 8 bases between. The CDR3 loop is CASSLDILYEQYF. The CDR3 DNA follows: TGTGCCAGCAGCTTGGACATTTTGTACGAGCAGTACTTC.

This chain joins TRBV10-3 and TRBJ2-2; weak D call: TRBD1 (6 bases). The CDR3 is 13 amino acids. The germline CDR1 and CDR2 sequences are ENHRY and SYGVKD. Trimming pared 4 bases from V and 7 bases from J, leaving 10 bases between. The DNA of the CDR3 is TGTGCCATCAGTGTCCAGGGGTACGGGGAGCTGTTTTTT. As protein: CAISVQGYGELFF.

The chain links TRBV7-2 to TRBJ2-2; either TRBD1 or TRBD2 may supply D (5 bases each). V lost 5 bases, J lost 4 bases, and 14 bases lay in between. The germline gives CDR1 SGHTA, CDR2 FQGNSA. CDR3 length: 15 residues. DNA of the CDR3: TGTGCCAGCAGCCCACTCGGGACCACCACCGGGGAGCTGTTTTTT. This gives the protein CASSPLGTTTGELFF.

This clone showed up just once. The CDR3 spells CASSQEGWQGSNQPQHF. CDR3 nucleotides: TGTGCCAGCAGCCAAGAAGGGTGGCAGGGAAGCAATCAGCCCCAGCATTTT. This rearrangement joins TRBV4-2 to TRBJ1-5, with D perhaps TRBD1 (5 bases). The CDR3 has 17 residues. The germline V gene encodes CDR1 LGHNA and CDR2 YNFKEQ. V lost 0 bases and J lost 1, with 13 bases in between.

This clone was observed a few times. This sequence joins TRBV19 and TRBJ2-2; TRBD1 matches 10 bases. CDR1 is LNHDA, CDR2 SQIVND, per germline (reference sequence). Trimming cost V 7 bases and J 9 bases; bases outside gene matches: 11. The CDR3 contains 15 residues. DNA for the CDR3: TGTGCCAGTACGGTGGGGGACAGGGGAAAAAGGGAGCTGTTTTTT. Translation gives CASTVGDRGKRELFF.

This rearrangement joins TRBV5-1 to TRBJ2-2; 7 positions match TRBD1. CDR1 is SGHRS and CDR2 is YFSETQ in the germline V gene. The V and J ends lost 3 bases and 3 bases, in that order; junction bases with no gene match: 17. CDR3 length equals 19 residues. The CDR3 DNA reads TGCGCCAGCAGCTCTGGACAGGTCCTAAGCCTAGTGGACACCGGGGAGCTGTTTTTT. Translation: CASSSGQVLSLVDTGELFF.

CDR3 DNA: TGTGCCAGCAGCTTAGTTGGAGGGACAGGCTCCTACGAGCAGTACTTC. This translates into CASSLVGGTGSYEQYF. V is TRBV7-2 and J is TRBJ2-7; 8 nucleotides agree with TRBD1. V gave up 1 base and J gave up 0 bases; unmatched junction bases: 5. The CDR3 runs 16 residues. Germline assignment: CDR1 SGHTA and CDR2 FQGNSA.

V gene TRBV5-4 combines with J gene TRBJ2-7; D is perhaps TRBD2 (5 bases). Germline V gene sequence: CDR1 SGHNT, CDR2 YYREEE (reference sequence). The CDR3 spans 15 residues. Trimming removed 0 bases from V and 6 bases from J, with 16 bases in between. The CDR3 DNA is TGTGCCAGCAGCTTGGTGGGGAGATACCCCTCCGAGCAGTACTTC. This codes for CASSLVGRYPSEQYF. Filled out from reference TRBV5-4 and TRBJ2-7, the complete variable domain reads ETGVTQSPTHLIKTRGQQVTLRCSSQSGHNTVSWYQQALGQGPQFIFQYYREEENGRGNFPPRFSGLQFPNYSSELNVNALELDDSALYLCASSLVGRYPSEQYFGPGTRLTVT.

This clone was recorded a few times. The chain has TRBV18 and TRBJ2-5; the D gene is possibly TRBD1 (6 bases). Germline V gene sequence: CDR1 KGHSH, CDR2 LQKENI. The CDR3 is 15 residues long. The V end was cut by 0 bases, the J end by 5 bases, with 13 bases between. CDR3 in DNA: TGTGCCAGCTCACCACCGGACAGCCTACGGGAGACCCAGTACTTC. Protein: CASSPPDSLRETQYF.